Sequencing of this T cell receptor beta chain was carried out in a study of blood T cell repertoires in COVID-19. A case of COVID-19 had been met by exposed participants within 2 weeks before study entry. TCRdb's table, derived via immunoSEQ multiplex PCR, lists solely in-frame clones and lacks some. The table lists a few hundred thousand clones, roughly 86% of them singletons. The V segment lost 5 bases and the J segment 6 bases; nucleotides outside the gene matches: 8. Germline CDR1 is LGHDT and CDR2 is YNNKEL (reference sequence). The CDR3 is 15 amino acids. The TCR was taken from a woman between 50 and 59 years old who had been exposed to COVID-19. The V and J genes are TRBV3-1 (or the pseudogene TRBV3-2) and TRBJ2-1; the match to TRBD1 covers 9 bases. Sample: PBMCs or T cells enriched from blood (not recorded which). The CDR3 sequence: CASSVPGQGRNEQFF. The CDR3 DNA is TGTGCCAGCAGCGTTCCGGGACAGGGACGCAATGAGCAGTTCTTC.